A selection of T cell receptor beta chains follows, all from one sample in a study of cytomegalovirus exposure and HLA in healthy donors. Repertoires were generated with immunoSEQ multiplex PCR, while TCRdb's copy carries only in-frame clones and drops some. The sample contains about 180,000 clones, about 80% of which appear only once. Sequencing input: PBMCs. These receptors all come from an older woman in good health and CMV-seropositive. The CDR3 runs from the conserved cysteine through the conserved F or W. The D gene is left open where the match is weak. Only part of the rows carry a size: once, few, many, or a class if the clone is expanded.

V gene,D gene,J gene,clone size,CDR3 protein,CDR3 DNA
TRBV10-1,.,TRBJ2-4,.,CAIKLRLAKNSQYF,TGCGCCATAAAACTAAGGCTAGCCAAAAACAGTCAGTACTTC
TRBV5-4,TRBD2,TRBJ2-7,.,CASRLAGGDEQYF,TGTGCCAGCAGGCTAGCGGGGGGCGACGAGCAGTACTTC
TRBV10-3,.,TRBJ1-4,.,CAISESGQTPNEKLFF,TGTGCCATCAGTGAGTCGGGGCAGACCCCAAATGAAAAACTGTTTTTT
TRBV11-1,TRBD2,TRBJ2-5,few,CASSPLAGGRGETQYF,TGTGCCAGCAGCCCTCTAGCGGGGGGCCGTGGGGAGACCCAGTACTTC
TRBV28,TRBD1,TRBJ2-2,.,CASSLGQGAVGELFF,TGTGCCAGCAGCCTCGGACAGGGGGCAGTGGGGGAGCTGTTTTTT
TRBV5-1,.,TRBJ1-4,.,CASSLADRINEKLFF,TGCGCCAGCAGCTTGGCCGACAGGATTAATGAAAAACTGTTTTTT
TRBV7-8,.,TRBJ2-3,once,CASSSQGTTDTQYF,TGTGCCAGCAGCTCCCAGGGGACGACAGATACGCAGTATTTT
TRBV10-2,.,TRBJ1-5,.,CASSVSLNQPQHF,TGCGCCAGCAGTGTGAGCTTAAATCAGCCCCAGCATTTT
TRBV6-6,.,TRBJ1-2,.,CASSLGGRGYGYTF,TGTGCCAGCAGTCTCGGGGGTCGTGGCTATGGCTACACCTTC
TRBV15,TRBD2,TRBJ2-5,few,CATSSKGLAGREETQYF,TGTGCCACCAGCAGCAAGGGACTAGCGGGGAGGGAAGAGACCCAGTACTTC
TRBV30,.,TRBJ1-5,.,CAWRGNSNQPQHF,TGTGCCTGGAGGGGCAATAGCAATCAGCCCCAGCATTTT
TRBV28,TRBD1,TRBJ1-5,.,CASSSDRYLNQPQHF,TGTGCCAGCAGTTCGGACAGGTATCTCAATCAGCCCCAGCATTTT
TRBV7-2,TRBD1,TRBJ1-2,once,CASSFGTGLTGYGYTF,TGTGCCAGCAGCTTCGGGACAGGGCTGACGGGCTATGGCTACACCTTC
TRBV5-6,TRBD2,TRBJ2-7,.,CASSFRFGTSENEQYF,TGTGCCAGCAGCTTTCGTTTTGGGACTAGCGAGAACGAGCAGTACTTC
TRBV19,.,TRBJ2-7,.,CASSTREGVEQYF,TGTGCCAGTAGTACCAGGGAGGGGGTCGAGCAGTACTTC
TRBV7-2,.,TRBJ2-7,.,CASSFLPSFYEQYF,TGTGCCAGCAGCTTCCTTCCCAGTTTCTACGAGCAGTACTTC
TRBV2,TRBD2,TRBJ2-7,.,CASSPGGLGEQYF,TGTGCCAGCAGCCCGGGGGGGCTTGGGGAGCAGTACTTC
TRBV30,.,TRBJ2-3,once,CAWSPDGGVPGRSTDTQYF,TGTGCCTGGAGTCCGGACGGCGGGGTCCCAGGGCGTAGCACAGATACGCAGTATTTT
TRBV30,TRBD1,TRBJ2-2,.,CAWSGTGGLGTGELFF,TGTGCCTGGAGTGGGACAGGGGGCTTAGGGACCGGGGAGCTGTTTTTT
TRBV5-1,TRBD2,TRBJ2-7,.,CASSHPTSGTYEQYF,TGCGCCAGCAGTCACCCCACTAGCGGAACCTACGAGCAGTACTTC
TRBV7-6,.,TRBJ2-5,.,CASSLAGQGETQYF,TGTGCCAGCAGCTTAGCGGGGCAGGGTGAGACCCAGTACTTC
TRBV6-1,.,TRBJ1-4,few,CASSEGATALPLNEKLFF,TGTGCCAGCAGTGAAGGCGCGACAGCTCTACCCCTTAATGAAAAACTGTTTTTT
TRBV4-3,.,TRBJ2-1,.,CASSQDTSINEQFF,TGCGCCAGCAGCCAAGACACTAGCATCAATGAGCAGTTCTTC
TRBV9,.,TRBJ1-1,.,CASSEGQGNTEAFF,TGTGCCAGCAGCGAGGGACAAGGAAACACTGAAGCTTTCTTT
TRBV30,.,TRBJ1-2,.,CAGTGRVGDGYTF,TGTGCCGGTACCGGTCGAGTGGGCGACGGCTACACCTTC
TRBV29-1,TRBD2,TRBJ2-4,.,CSVEGGAGELNSQYF,TGCAGCGTTGAGGGAGGAGCGGGAGAATTAAACAGTCAGTACTTC
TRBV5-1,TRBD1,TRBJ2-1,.,CASSLDTGGGEQFF,TGCGCCAGCAGCTTGGATACAGGGGGTGGTGAGCAGTTCTTC
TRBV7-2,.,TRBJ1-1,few,CASSSPFEAFF,TGTGCCAGCAGCTCTCCGTTTGAAGCTTTCTTT
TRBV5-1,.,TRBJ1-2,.,CASSTRQGWDYGYTF,TGCGCCAGCAGTACGAGGCAGGGGTGGGACTATGGCTACACCTTC
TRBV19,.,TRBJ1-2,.,CATRISGLEDYGYTF,TGTGCCACCCGAATAAGCGGGTTGGAGGACTATGGCTACACCTTC
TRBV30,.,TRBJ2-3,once,CAWSGGGGITDTQYF,TGTGCCTGGAGCGGAGGGGGAGGGATCACAGATACGCAGTATTTT
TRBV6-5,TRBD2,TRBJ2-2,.,CASRIGGGTGELFF,TGTGCCAGCCGGATCGGGGGGGGCACCGGGGAGCTGTTTTTT
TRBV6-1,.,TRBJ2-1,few,CASRGNEQFF,TGTGCCAGCCGGGGGAATGAGCAGTTCTTC
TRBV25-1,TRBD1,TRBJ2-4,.,CASAGTGVSQYF,TGTGCCAGCGCCGGGACAGGTGTTAGTCAGTACTTC
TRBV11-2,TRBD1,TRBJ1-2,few,CASSPVEGQGGSGYTF,TGTGCCAGCAGCCCTGTGGAGGGACAGGGAGGTAGTGGCTACACCTTC
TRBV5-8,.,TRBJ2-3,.,CASSLLFGVRTDTQYF,TGTGCCAGCAGCTTACTATTCGGGGTTCGCACAGATACGCAGTATTTT
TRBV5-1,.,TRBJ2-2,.,CASGDTGELFF,TGCGCCAGCGGAGACACCGGGGAGCTGTTTTTT
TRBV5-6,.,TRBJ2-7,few,CASSTTGEGQRIKYF,TGTGCCAGCAGCACGACGGGAGAGGGCCAAAGAATAAAGTACTTC
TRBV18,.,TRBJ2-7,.,CASSRIGQTYEQYF,TGTGCCAGCTCACGAATAGGACAGACCTACGAGCAGTACTTC
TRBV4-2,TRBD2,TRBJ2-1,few,CASSQESSGGVDEQFF,TGTGCCAGCAGCCAAGAATCTAGCGGAGGGGTGGATGAGCAGTTCTTC
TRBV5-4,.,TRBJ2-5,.,CASSSGIQETQYF,TGTGCCAGCAGCTCAGGGATCCAAGAGACCCAGTACTTC
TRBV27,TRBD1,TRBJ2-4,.,CASSHGQGIQYF,TGTGCCAGCAGTCACGGACAGGGCATTCAGTACTTC
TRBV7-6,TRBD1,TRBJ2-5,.,CASKPGQWAQETQYF,TGTGCCAGCAAACCGGGACAGTGGGCTCAAGAGACCCAGTACTTC
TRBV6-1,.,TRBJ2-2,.,CASSEPGGGYTGELFF,TGTGCCAGCAGTGAACCGGGTGGAGGATACACCGGGGAGCTGTTTTTT